These T cell receptor beta chains were read from a single sample in a study of blood T cell repertoires in COVID-19. The repertoire was sequenced with immunoSEQ multiplex PCR; TCRdb's copy has only in-frame clones and lacks some. The sample has about 96,000 clones, about 90% seen once; the top ten hold 4.2%. The sequencing sample was made of peripheral blood. These receptors originate from a human donor with COVID-19, enrolled during active disease. The donor label of this sample is uncertain. Each CDR3 is given with its conserved first and last residue. The order of the fields is V gene, clone size, D gene, J gene, CDR3 protein, CDR3 DNA. The D gene is left open where the match is weak. Part of the rows lack a size; the others show once, few, many or a class for expanded clones.

V: TRBV4-1; size: -; D: -; J: TRBJ1-4; CDR3: CASSSGGRTTNEKLFF; DNA: TGCGCCAGCAGCTCGGGGGGGAGGACAACTAATGAAAAACTGTTTTTT
V: TRBV10-3; size: -; D: -; J: TRBJ1-3; CDR3: CAIRPQRAGNTIYF; DNA: TGTGCCATCAGACCTCAGAGGGCCGGAAACACCATATATTTT
V: TRBV2; size: -; D: -; J: TRBJ1-5; CDR3: CASGGREPNQPQHF; DNA: TGTGCCAGCGGAGGCCGGGAACCCAATCAGCCCCAGCATTTT
V: TRBV9; size: once; D: TRBD1; J: TRBJ2-3; CDR3: CASSVGQGTDTQYF; DNA: TGTGCCAGCAGCGTGGGACAGGGCACAGATACGCAGTATTTT
V: TRBV6-1; size: -; D: -; J: TRBJ2-3; CDR3: CASSDEGVSTDTQYF; DNA: TGTGCCAGCAGTGATGAAGGAGTCAGCACAGATACGCAGTATTTT
V: TRBV3-1/TRBV3-2; size: -; D: TRBD1; J: TRBJ2-7; CDR3: CASSQDPGLDRVWNEQYF; DNA: TGTGCCAGCAGCCAAGATCCCGGCCTCGACAGGGTATGGAACGAGCAGTACTTC
V: TRBV6-5; size: -; D: TRBD1; J: TRBJ2-5; CDR3: CASNYRGRWYQETQYF; DNA: TGTGCCAGCAATTACAGGGGGCGGTGGTACCAAGAGACCCAGTACTTC
V: TRBV3-1/TRBV3-2; size: -; D: -; J: TRBJ2-7; CDR3: CASSGDSRYEQYF; DNA: TGTGCCAGCAGCGGGGACTCCCGCTACGAGCAGTACTTC
V: TRBV2; size: -; D: -; J: TRBJ1-3; CDR3: CASSERDFTGNTIYF; DNA: TGTGCCAGCAGTGAACGGGACTTTACGGGAAACACCATATATTTT
V: TRBV5-1; size: -; D: -; J: TRBJ2-5; CDR3: CASTKTEGVETQYF; DNA: TGCGCCAGCACTAAAACGGAGGGTGTAGAGACCCAGTACTTC
V: TRBV2; size: -; D: -; J: TRBJ2-2; CDR3: CASGGGELFF; DNA: TGTGCCAGTGGCGGCGGGGAGCTGTTTTTT
V: TRBV19; size: -; D: TRBD2; J: TRBJ2-1; CDR3: CASSLRGGLYNEQFF; DNA: TGTGCCAGTAGTCTTCGCGGGGGGCTCTACAATGAGCAGTTCTTC
V: TRBV7-9; size: -; D: -; J: TRBJ2-1; CDR3: CASSSVVREPYNEQFF; DNA: TGTGCCAGCAGCTCAGTAGTCAGGGAACCCTACAATGAGCAGTTCTTC
V: TRBV7-3; size: -; D: -; J: TRBJ1-1; CDR3: CASSPLAGNTEAFF; DNA: TGTGCCAGCAGCCCCCTCGCGGGGAACACTGAAGCTTTCTTT
V: TRBV9; size: -; D: -; J: TRBJ2-5; CDR3: CASSSTGPQETQYF; DNA: TGTGCCAGCAGCTCAACAGGGCCCCAAGAGACCCAGTACTTC
V: TRBV6-1; size: -; D: -; J: TRBJ2-7; CDR3: CASSELGDSYEQYF; DNA: TGTGCCAGCAGTGAGCTTGGCGACAGCTACGAGCAGTACTTC
V: TRBV24-1; size: -; D: TRBD2; J: TRBJ2-6; CDR3: CATSSTSAGSGANVLTF; DNA: TGTGCCACCAGTTCGACTAGCGCTGGCTCTGGGGCCAACGTCCTGACTTTC
V: TRBV5-1; size: -; D: TRBD2; J: TRBJ2-1; CDR3: CASSPRVAGDLIYEQFF; DNA: TGCGCCAGCAGCCCCCGCGTCGCGGGGGATTTAATATATGAGCAGTTCTTC
V: TRBV19; size: -; D: -; J: TRBJ1-2; CDR3: CASSVDNDYGYTF; DNA: TGTGCCAGTAGTGTCGACAACGACTATGGCTACACCTTC
V: TRBV25-1; size: -; D: -; J: TRBJ2-7; CDR3: CASSPSGIHNAEQYF; DNA: TGTGCCAGCAGTCCTAGTGGCATTCACAATGCCGAGCAGTACTTC
V: TRBV4-1; size: -; D: TRBD1; J: TRBJ1-3; CDR3: CASSQARDRGGGNTIYF; DNA: TGCGCCAGCAGCCAAGCGCGGGACAGGGGAGGTGGAAACACCATATATTTT
V: TRBV18; size: -; D: TRBD2; J: TRBJ2-7; CDR3: CASSLPGLAGSYEQYF; DNA: TGTGCCAGCTCACTCCCGGGACTAGCGGGATCCTACGAGCAGTACTTC
V: TRBV7-7; size: -; D: TRBD2; J: TRBJ2-3; CDR3: CASSLTSGTDTQYF; DNA: TGTGCTAGCAGCTTAACTAGCGGGACAGATACGCAGTATTTT
V: TRBV20-1; size: -; D: TRBD1; J: TRBJ2-7; CDR3: CSASDGTGGFDEQYF; DNA: TGCAGTGCTAGTGACGGGACAGGGGGCTTTGACGAGCAGTACTTC
V: TRBV5-1; size: -; D: TRBD1; J: TRBJ1-1; CDR3: CASSTGQGYAEAFF; DNA: TGCGCCAGCAGCACAGGACAGGGGTACGCTGAAGCTTTCTTT
V: TRBV9; size: few; D: -; J: TRBJ2-1; CDR3: CASSPHPDNEQFF; DNA: TGTGCCAGCAGCCCCCACCCGGACAATGAGCAGTTCTTC
V: TRBV19; size: -; D: TRBD1; J: TRBJ2-7; CDR3: CASSKDRDRNEQYF; DNA: TGTGCCAGTAGTAAAGACCGGGACAGGAACGAGCAGTACTTC
V: TRBV5-5; size: -; D: -; J: TRBJ1-2; CDR3: CASSGRTGNYGYTF; DNA: TGTGCCAGCAGCGGGAGGACGGGAAACTATGGCTACACCTTC
V: TRBV19; size: -; D: -; J: TRBJ1-2; CDR3: CASRRDGDGLGYGYTF; DNA: TGTGCCAGTAGGCGGGACGGGGACGGTTTGGGCTATGGCTACACCTTC
V: TRBV5-1; size: -; D: -; J: TRBJ2-7; CDR3: CASSLAETEAYEQYF; DNA: TGCGCCAGCAGCTTGGCTGAGACAGAGGCCTACGAGCAGTACTTC
V: TRBV30; size: -; D: TRBD1; J: TRBJ2-5; CDR3: CAWSPTGDETQYF; DNA: TGTGCCTGGAGCCCGACAGGGGATGAGACCCAGTACTTC
V: TRBV18; size: -; D: -; J: TRBJ1-1; CDR3: CASSPAGANTEAFF; DNA: TGTGCCAGCTCACCCGCAGGGGCCAACACTGAAGCTTTCTTT
V: TRBV6-5; size: once; D: -; J: TRBJ1-1; CDR3: CASWRTEAFF; DNA: TGTGCCAGCTGGAGGACTGAAGCTTTCTTT
V: TRBV10-3; size: once; D: -; J: TRBJ2-7; CDR3: CAIRPGTDHASEQYF; DNA: TGTGCCATCAGACCCGGAACAGACCATGCCTCCGAGCAGTACTTC
V: TRBV9; size: -; D: TRBD1; J: TRBJ1-6; CDR3: CASSGDSFYSPLHF; DNA: TGTGCCAGCAGCGGGGACAGTTTTTATTCACCCCTCCACTTT
V: TRBV11-3; size: -; D: TRBD1; J: TRBJ1-4; CDR3: CASRRTGSEKLFF; DNA: TGTGCCAGCAGGCGGACAGGGAGTGAAAAACTGTTTTTT
V: TRBV11-3; size: -; D: -; J: TRBJ1-1; CDR3: CASQWAAGANTEAFF; DNA: TGTGCCAGCCAATGGGCGGCGGGGGCGAACACTGAAGCTTTCTTT
V: TRBV10-2; size: -; D: -; J: TRBJ1-2; CDR3: CASSEVGGVDSYTF; DNA: TGCGCCAGCAGTGAGGTCGGGGGGGTGGATAGCTACACCTTC
V: TRBV2; size: once; D: -; J: TRBJ1-5; CDR3: CASSEGHSNQPQHF; DNA: TGTGCCAGCAGTGAGGGCCATAGCAATCAGCCCCAGCATTTT
V: TRBV7-9; size: few; D: TRBD1; J: TRBJ2-2; CDR3: CASSSGTVATGELFF; DNA: TGTGCCAGCAGCTCCGGGACAGTGGCGACCGGGGAGCTGTTTTTT
V: TRBV9; size: -; D: -; J: TRBJ1-3; CDR3: CASSVTGSSGNTIYF; DNA: TGTGCCAGCAGCGTAACAGGGTCCTCTGGAAACACCATATATTTT
V: TRBV7-7; size: -; D: TRBD1; J: TRBJ2-7; CDR3: CASSLDRGHEQYF; DNA: TGTGCCAGCAGCTTGGACAGGGGGCACGAGCAGTACTTC
V: TRBV28; size: -; D: TRBD2; J: TRBJ2-5; CDR3: CASSVPGTSGGAGETQYF; DNA: TGTGCCAGCAGTGTTCCCGGGACTAGCGGGGGGGCCGGAGAGACCCAGTACTTC
V: TRBV6-5; size: -; D: TRBD1; J: TRBJ2-1; CDR3: CASSWDRVYEQFF; DNA: TGTGCCAGCAGCTGGGACAGGGTCTATGAGCAGTTCTTC
V: TRBV25-1; size: -; D: -; J: TRBJ1-4; CDR3: CASRVTGGAGEKLFF; DNA: TGTGCCAGCAGGGTCACCGGGGGGGCGGGTGAAAAACTGTTTTTT